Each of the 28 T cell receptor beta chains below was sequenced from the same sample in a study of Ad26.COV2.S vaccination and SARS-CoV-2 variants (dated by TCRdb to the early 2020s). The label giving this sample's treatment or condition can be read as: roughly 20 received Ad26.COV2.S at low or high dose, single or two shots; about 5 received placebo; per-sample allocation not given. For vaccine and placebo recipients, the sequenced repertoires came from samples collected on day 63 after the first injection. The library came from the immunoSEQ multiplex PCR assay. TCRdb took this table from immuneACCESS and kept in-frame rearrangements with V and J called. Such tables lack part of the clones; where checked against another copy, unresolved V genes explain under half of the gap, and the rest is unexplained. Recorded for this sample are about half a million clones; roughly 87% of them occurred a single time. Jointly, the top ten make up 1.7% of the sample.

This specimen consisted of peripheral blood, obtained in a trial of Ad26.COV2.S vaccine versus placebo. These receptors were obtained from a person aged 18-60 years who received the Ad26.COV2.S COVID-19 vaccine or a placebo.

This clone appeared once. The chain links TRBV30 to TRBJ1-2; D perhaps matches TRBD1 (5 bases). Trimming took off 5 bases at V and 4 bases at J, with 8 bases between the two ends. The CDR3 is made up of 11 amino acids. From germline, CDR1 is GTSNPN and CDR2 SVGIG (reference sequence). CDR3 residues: CAWDRAYGYTF. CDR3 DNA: TGTGCCTGGGACAGAGCCTATGGCTACACCTTC. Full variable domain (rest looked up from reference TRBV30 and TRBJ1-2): SQTIHQWPATLVQPVGSPLSLECTVEGTSNPNLYWYRQAAGRGLQLLFYSVGIGQISSEVPQNLSASRPQDRQFILSSKKLLLSDSGFYLCAWDRAYGYTFGSGTRLTVV.

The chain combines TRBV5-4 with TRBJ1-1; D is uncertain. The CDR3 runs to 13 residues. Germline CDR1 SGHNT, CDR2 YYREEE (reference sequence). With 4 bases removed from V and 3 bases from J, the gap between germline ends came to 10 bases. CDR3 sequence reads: CASSPHGDTEAFF. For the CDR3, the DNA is TGTGCCAGCAGCCCTCACGGGGACACTGAAGCTTTCTTT.

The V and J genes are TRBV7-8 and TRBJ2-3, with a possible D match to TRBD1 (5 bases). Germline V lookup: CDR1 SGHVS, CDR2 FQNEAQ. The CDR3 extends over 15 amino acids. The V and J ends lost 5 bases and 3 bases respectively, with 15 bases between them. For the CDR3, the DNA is TGTGCCAGCAGCCGGATGAAGGGGTCAACAGATACGCAGTATTTT. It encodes CASSRMKGSTDTQYF.

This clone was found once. The CDR3 bases are TGCGCCAGCAGCTTGAAAAGGGGAGAACCTTCATACAATGAGCAGTTCTTC. Protein product: CASSLKRGEPSYNEQFF. The chain joins TRBV5-1 to TRBJ2-1, with D perhaps assigned TRBD1 or TRBD2 (5 bases each). Trimming cost V 1 base and J 4 bases, with 18 bases left between them. Germline CDR1 reads SGHRS; CDR2 reads YFSETQ. CDR3 size: 17 residues.

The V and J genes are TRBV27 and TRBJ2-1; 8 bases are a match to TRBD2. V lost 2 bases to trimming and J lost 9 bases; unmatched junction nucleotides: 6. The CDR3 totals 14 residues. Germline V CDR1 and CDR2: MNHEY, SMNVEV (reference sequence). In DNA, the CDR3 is TGTGCCAGCAGTTTAAGGGGGACTAGTGGTGAGCAGTTCTTC. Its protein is CASSLRGTSGEQFF.

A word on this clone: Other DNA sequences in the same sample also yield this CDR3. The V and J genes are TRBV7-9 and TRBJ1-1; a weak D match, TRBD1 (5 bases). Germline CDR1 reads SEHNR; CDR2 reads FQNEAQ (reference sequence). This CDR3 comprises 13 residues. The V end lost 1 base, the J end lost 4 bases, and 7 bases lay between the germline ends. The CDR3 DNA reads TGTGCCAGCAGCTTAGACAGGAGCACTGAAGCTTTCTTT. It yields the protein CASSLDRSTEAFF.

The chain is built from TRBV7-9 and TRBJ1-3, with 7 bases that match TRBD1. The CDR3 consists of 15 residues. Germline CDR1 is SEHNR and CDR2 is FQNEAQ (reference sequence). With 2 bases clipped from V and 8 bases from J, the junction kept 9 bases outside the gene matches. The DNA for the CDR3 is TGTGCCAGCAGCTTATCAGACAGGGTGGTGGACACCATATATTTT. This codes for CASSLSDRVVDTIYF.

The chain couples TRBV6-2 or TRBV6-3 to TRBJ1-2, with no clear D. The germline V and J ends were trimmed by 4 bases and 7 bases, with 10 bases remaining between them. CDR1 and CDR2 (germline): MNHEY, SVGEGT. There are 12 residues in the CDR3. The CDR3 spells CASSSQGFGYTF. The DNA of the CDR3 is TGTGCCAGCAGTTCACAAGGGTTTGGCTACACCTTC.

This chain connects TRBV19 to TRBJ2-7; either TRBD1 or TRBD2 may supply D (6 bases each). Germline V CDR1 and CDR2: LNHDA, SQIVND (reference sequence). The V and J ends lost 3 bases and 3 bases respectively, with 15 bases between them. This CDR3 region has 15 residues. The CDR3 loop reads CASSIAVGGGYEQYF. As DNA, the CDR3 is TGTGCCAGTAGTATCGCGGTCGGGGGCGGCTACGAGCAGTACTTC.

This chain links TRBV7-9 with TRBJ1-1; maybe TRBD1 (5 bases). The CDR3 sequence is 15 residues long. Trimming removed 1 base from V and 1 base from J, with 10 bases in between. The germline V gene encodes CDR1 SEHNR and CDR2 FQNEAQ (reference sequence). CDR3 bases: TGTGCCAGCAGCTTAGTTAGGGACCGGAACACTGAAGCTTTCTTT. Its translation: CASSLVRDRNTEAFF.

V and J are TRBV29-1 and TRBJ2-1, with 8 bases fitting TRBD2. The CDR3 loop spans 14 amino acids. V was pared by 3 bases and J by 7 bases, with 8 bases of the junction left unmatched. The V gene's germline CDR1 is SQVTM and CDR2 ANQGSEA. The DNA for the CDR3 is TGCAGCGTTGACCCGGGACTAGGAAGTAATGAGCAGTTCTTC. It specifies CSVDPGLGSNEQFF.

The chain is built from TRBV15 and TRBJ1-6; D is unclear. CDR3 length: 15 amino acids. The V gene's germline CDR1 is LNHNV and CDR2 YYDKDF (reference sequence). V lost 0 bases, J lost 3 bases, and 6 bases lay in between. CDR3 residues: CATSRDPGYNSPLHF. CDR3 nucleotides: TGTGCCACCAGCAGAGACCCGGGCTATAATTCACCCCTCCACTTT.

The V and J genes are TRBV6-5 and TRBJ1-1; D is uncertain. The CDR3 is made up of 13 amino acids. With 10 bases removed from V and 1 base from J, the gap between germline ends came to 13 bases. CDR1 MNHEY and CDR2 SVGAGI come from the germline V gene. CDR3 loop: CATRRRENTEAFF. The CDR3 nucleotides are TGTGCCACCCGGCGACGGGAGAACACTGAAGCTTTCTTT.

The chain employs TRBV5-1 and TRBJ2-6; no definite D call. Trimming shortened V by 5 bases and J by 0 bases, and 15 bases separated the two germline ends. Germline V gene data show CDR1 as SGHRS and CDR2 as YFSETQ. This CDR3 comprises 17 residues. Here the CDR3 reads CASRPNPAPSGANVLTF. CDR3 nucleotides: TGCGCCAGCAGGCCTAATCCAGCACCCTCTGGGGCCAACGTCCTGACTTTC.

The CDR3 DNA sequence: TGTGCCAGCAGCTTAATCCAAATATCCCCCTGGCTCAACAATGAGCAGTTCTTC. Residues: CASSLIQISPWLNNEQFF. The J gene is TRBJ2-1, the V gene TRBV11-2; D is unclear. Trimming shortened V by 2 bases and J by 5 bases, and 22 bases separated the two germline ends. Germline V gene data show CDR1 as SGHAT and CDR2 as FQNNGV. This CDR3 spans 18 amino acids.

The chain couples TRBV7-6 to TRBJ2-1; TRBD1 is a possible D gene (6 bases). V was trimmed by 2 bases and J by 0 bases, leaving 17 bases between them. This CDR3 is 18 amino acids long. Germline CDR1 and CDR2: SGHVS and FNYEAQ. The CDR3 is CASSLSAQGLSSYNEQFF. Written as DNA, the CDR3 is TGTGCCAGCAGCTTATCGGCCCAGGGGTTAAGCTCCTACAATGAGCAGTTCTTC. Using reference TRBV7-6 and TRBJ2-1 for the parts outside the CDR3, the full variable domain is GAGVSQSPRYKVTKRGQDVALRCDPISGHVSLYWYRQALGQGPEFLTYFNYEAQQDKSGLPNDRFSAERPEGSISTLTIQRTEQRDSAMYRCASSLSAQGLSSYNEQFFGPGTRLTVL.

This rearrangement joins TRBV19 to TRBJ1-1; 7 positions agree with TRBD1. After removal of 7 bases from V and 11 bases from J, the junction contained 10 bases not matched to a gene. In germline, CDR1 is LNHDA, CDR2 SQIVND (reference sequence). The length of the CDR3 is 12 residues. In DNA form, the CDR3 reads TGTGCCAGTATTCGACAGGGTTCAGGGGCTTTCTTT. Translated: CASIRQGSGAFF.

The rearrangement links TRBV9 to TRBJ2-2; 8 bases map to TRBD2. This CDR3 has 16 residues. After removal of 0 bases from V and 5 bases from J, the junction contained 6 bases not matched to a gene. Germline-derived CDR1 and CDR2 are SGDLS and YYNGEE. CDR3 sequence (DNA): TGTGCCAGCAGCGTAGCTCAGCGGGGGCTGACCGGGGAGCTGTTTTTT. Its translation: CASSVAQRGLTGELFF.

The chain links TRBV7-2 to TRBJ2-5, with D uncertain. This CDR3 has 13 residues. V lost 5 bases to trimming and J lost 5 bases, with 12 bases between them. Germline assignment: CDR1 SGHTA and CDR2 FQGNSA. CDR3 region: CASSPFVAETQYF. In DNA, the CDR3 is TGTGCCAGCAGCCCGTTTGTAGCCGAGACCCAGTACTTC. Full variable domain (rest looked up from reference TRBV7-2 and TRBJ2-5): GAGVSQSPSNKVTEKGKDVELRCDPISGHTALYWYRQSLGQGLEFLIYFQGNSAPDKSGLPSDRFSAERTGGSVSTLTIQRTQQEDSAVYLCASSPFVAETQYFGPGTRLLVL.

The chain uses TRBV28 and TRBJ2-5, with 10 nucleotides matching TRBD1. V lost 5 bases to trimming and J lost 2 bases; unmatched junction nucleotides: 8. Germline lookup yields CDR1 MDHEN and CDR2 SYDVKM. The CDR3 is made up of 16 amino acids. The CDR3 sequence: CASSSTGQGFQETQYF. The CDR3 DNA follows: TGTGCCAGCAGTAGCACGGGACAGGGGTTTCAAGAGACCCAGTACTTC.

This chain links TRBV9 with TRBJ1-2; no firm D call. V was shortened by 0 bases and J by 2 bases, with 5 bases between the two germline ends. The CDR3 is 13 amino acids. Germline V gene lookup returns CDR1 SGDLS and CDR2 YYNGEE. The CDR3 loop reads CASSVVENYGYTF. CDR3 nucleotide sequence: TGTGCCAGCAGCGTAGTGGAAAACTATGGCTACACCTTC.

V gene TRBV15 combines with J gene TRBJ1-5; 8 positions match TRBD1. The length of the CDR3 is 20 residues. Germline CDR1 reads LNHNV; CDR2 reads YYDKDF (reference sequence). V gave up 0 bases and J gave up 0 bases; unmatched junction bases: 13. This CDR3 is CATSRDSVGRGPYSNQPQHF. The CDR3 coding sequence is TGTGCCACCAGCAGAGATTCTGTCGGCAGGGGGCCTTATAGCAATCAGCCCCAGCATTTT.

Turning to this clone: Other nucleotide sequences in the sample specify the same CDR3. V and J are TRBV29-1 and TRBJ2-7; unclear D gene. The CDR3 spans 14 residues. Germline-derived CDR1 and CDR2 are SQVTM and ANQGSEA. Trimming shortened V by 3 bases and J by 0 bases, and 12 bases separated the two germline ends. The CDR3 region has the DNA TGCAGCGTTGAGGGCGGCGGAAGCTCCTACGAGCAGTACTTC. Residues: CSVEGGGSSYEQYF.

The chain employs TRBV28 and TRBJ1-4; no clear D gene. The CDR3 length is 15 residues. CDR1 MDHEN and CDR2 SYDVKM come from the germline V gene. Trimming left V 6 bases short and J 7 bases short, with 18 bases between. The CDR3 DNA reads TGTGCCAGCAGCGATACCGGGTTACTCAGTGAAAAACTGTTTTTT. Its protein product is CASSDTGLLSEKLFF.

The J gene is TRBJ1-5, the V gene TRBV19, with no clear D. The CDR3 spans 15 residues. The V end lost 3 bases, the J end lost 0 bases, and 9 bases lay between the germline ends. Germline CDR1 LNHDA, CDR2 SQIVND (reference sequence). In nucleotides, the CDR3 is TGTGCCAGTAGTATGTCGACATATAGCAATCAGCCCCAGCATTTT. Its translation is CASSMSTYSNQPQHF.

Here the CDR3 DNA reads TGTGCCAGCGCAGGGAGGACTAGCGGGCCCTACGAGCAGTACTTC. Protein product: CASAGRTSGPYEQYF. The V call is TRBV6-5, the J call TRBJ2-7; TRBD2 matches at 11 bases. The CDR3 extends over 15 amino acids. V gave up 8 bases and J gave up 2 bases; unmatched junction bases: 8. The V gene's germline CDR1 is MNHEY and CDR2 SVGAGI.

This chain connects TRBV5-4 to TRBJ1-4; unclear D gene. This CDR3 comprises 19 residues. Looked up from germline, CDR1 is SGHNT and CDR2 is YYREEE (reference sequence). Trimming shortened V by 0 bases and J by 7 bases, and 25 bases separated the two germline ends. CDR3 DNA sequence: TGTGCCAGCAGCTTGGCCGGTTGTTTCGCAGCGCGAGCCGTTGAAAAACTGTTTTTT. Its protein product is CASSLAGCFAARAVEKLFF.

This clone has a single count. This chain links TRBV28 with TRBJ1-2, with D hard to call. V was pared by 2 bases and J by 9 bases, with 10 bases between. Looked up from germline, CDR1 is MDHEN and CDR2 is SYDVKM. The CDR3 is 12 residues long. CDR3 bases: TGTGCCAGCAGTTTACAGTTCGTTAGCTACACCTTC. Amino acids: CASSLQFVSYTF.